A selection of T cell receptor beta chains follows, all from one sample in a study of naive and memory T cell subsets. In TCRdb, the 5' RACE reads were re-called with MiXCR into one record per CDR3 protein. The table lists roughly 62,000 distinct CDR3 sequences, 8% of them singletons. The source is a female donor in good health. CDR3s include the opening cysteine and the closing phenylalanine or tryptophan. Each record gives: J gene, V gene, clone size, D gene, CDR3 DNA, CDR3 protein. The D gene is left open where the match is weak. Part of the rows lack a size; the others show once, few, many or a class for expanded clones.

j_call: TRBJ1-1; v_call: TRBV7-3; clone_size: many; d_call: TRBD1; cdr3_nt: TGTGCCAGCAGCTTAGAGGGGGCTGGGAACACTGAAGCTTTCTTT; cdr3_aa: CASSLEGAGNTEAFF
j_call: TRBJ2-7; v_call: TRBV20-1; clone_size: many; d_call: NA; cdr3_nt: TGCAGTGCTAGAGTCAAGGGCTGGGACAACTTACGGTACGAGCAGTACTTC; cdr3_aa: CSARVKGWDNLRYEQYF
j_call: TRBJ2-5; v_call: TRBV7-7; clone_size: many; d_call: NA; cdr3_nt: TGTGCTAGCAGCTCCCTGTTGGGGCAAGAGACCCAGTACTTC; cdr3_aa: CASSSLLGQETQYF
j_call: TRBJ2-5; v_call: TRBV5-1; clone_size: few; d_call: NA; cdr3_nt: TGCGCCAGCAGCTTAACAGGGAGCGCGAGTGGAGAGACCCAGTACTTC; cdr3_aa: CASSLTGSASGETQYF
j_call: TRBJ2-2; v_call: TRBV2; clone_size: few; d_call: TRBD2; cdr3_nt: TGTGCCAGCAGTGAATCCCCTCCGGGGGGTGTAGACACCGGGGAGCTGTTTTTT; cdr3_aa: CASSESPPGGVDTGELFF
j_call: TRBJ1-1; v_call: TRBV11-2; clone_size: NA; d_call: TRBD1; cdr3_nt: TGTGCCAGCAGCTTAAGGACAGGGCAGGGGACTGAAGCTTTCTTT; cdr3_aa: CASSLRTGQGTEAFF
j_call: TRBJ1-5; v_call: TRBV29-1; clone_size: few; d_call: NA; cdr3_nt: TGCAGCGTTGCTGAAGGGGGACAACAGCCCCAGCATTTT; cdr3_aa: CSVAEGGQQPQHF
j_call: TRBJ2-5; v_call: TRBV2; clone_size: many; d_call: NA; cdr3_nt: TGTGCCAGCAGTGAAGCGCTACTTCAAGAGACCCAGTACTTC; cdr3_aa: CASSEALLQETQYF
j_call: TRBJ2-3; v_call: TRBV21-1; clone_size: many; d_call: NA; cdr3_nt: TGTGCCAGCAGCGCGTCGGACAGGGCCGGCACAGATACGCAGTATTTT; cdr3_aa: CASSASDRAGTDTQYF
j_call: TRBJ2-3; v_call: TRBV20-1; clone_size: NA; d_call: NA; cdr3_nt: TGCAGTGCTATAGAAAAGACGAGGGGGACAGATACGCAGTATTTT; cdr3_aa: CSAIEKTRGTDTQYF
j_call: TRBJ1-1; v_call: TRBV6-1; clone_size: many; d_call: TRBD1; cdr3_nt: TGTGCCAGCAGAAGACAGGGGGCGACTGAAGCTTTCTTT; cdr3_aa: CASRRQGATEAFF